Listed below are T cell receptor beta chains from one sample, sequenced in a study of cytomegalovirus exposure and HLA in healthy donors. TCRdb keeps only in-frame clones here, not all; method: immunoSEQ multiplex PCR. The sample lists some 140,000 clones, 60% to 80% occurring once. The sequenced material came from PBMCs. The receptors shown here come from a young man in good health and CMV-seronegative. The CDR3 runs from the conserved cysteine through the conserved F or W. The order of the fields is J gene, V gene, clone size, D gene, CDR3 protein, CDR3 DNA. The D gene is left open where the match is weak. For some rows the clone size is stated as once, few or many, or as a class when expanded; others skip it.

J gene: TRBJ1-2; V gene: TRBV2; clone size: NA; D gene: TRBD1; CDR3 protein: CASRATGSRHGYTF; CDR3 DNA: TGTGCCAGCAGAGCGACAGGGTCCCGACATGGCTACACCTTC
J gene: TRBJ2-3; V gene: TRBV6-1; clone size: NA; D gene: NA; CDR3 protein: CASSEGTGADTQYF; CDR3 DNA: TGTGCCAGCAGTGAGGGGACGGGGGCAGATACGCAGTATTTT
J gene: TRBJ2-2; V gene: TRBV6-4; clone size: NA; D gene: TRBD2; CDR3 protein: CASSSNPLAGGFTGELFF; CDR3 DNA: TGTGCCAGCAGCTCGAACCCACTAGCGGGAGGATTCACCGGGGAGCTGTTTTTT
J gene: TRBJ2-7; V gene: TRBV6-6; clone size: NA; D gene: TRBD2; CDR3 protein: CASSPTSGRAYGEQYF; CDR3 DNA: TGTGCCAGCAGTCCGACTAGCGGGAGGGCCTATGGCGAGCAGTACTTC
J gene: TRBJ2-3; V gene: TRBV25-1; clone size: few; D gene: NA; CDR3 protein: CASSPQALEVDTQYF; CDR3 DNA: TGTGCCAGCAGTCCTCAGGCACTAGAGGTAGATACGCAGTATTTT
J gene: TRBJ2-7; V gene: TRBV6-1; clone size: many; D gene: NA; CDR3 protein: CASTGGEGFDEQYF; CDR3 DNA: TGTGCCAGCACTGGCGGCGAAGGCTTCGACGAGCAGTACTTC
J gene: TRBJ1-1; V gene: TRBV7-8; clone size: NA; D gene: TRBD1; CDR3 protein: CASAIQGAHMNTEAFF; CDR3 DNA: TGTGCCAGCGCCATACAGGGGGCCCACATGAACACTGAAGCTTTCTTT
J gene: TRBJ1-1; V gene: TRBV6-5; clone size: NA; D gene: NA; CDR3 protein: CASSYSMGDFNTEAFF; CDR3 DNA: TGTGCCAGCAGTTACTCGATGGGAGACTTCAACACTGAAGCTTTCTTT
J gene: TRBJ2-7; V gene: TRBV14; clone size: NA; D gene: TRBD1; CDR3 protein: CASSPTGVSYEQYF; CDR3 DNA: TGTGCCAGCAGCCCGACAGGGGTGTCCTACGAGCAGTACTTC
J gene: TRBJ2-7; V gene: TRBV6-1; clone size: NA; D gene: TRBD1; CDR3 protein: CASSEAAGTGADEQYF; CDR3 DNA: TGTGCCAGCAGTGAAGCAGCCGGGACAGGGGCTGACGAGCAGTACTTC